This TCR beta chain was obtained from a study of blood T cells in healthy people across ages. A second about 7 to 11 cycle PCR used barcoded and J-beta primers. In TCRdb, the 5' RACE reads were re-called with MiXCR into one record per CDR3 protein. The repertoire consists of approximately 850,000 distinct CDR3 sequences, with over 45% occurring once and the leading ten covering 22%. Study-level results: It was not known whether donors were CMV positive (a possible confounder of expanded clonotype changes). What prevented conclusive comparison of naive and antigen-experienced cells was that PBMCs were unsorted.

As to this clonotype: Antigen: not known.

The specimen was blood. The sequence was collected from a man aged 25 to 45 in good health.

For the CDR3, the DNA is TGTGCCGCCCGGAGGACCTACAATGAGCAGTTCTTC. Translating gives CAARRTYNEQFF. This chain connects TRBV6-2 or TRBV6-3 to TRBJ2-1; tentatively, D is TRBD2 (5 bases). This CDR3 spans 12 amino acids. The germline gives CDR1 MNHEY, CDR2 SVGEGT. V lost 11 bases and J lost 2, with 10 bases in between.